What follows describes a single T cell receptor (beta chain). Its antigen remains unidentified. This specimen belongs to a study of CD8 T cells in Susac syndrome. General study results and limits: Acknowledgment was made by the study that its TCR sequencing and HLA analysis involved a relatively small number of individuals.

The multiple sclerosis control group consisted of treatment-naive patients whose relapsing-remitting disease, which was either stable or active, fulfilled revised McDonald criteria. TEMRA cells were FACS-enriched, unlike CD8+ and CD4+ T cells, which were negatively isolated. This CDR3 contains 13 residues. Germline V lookup: CDR1 LNHNV, CDR2 YYDKDF (reference sequence). V was clipped by 9 bases and J by 8 bases; unmatched bases: 8. Random hexamers were used to reverse transcribe the RNA input (about 0.45 to 1 ug). immunoSEQ multiplex PCR amplified TCR beta CDR3 across 54 Vbeta, 13 Jbeta. TCRdb called the immunoSEQ multiplex PCR reads again in MiXCR, with one record for every CDR3 protein. This sample has 100,000 to 150,000 distinct CDR3 sequences, with 93% found just once.

The specimen was CD8+ T cells from PBMCs. This rearrangement joins TRBV15 to TRBJ2-2; 8 bases fit TRBD2. The clonotype originates from a human donor with multiple sclerosis. The CDR3 loop reads CATGTRLGGELFF. The CDR3 coding sequence is TGTGCCACTGGGACTAGACTCGGAGGGGAGCTGTTTTTT.